Sequencing of this T cell receptor (beta chain) was carried out in a study of CD8+CD57+ T cells in acquired aplastic anemia. The germline CDR1 and CDR2 sequences are SGHDN and FVKESK. The CDR3 sequence is 16 residues long. The V gene lost 5 bases and the J gene lost 0 bases, with 14 bases spanning the gap. Genomic DNA, the template, was used for profiling of the TCR beta VDJ and CDR3. TCRdb passed the reads through MiXCR, listing each CDR3 protein once. The profile covers hundreds of thousands of distinct CDR3 sequences, with roughly 34% appearing a single time and approximately 0.82% taken by the ten largest. Patients selected for sequencing had displayed CD8+CD57+ cell expansion by flow cytometry.

V usage is TRBV14 and J usage is TRBJ2-1; D not certain. The sequencing input was sorted CD4+, CD8+, or CD8+CD57+ T cells (not recorded which) from PBMCs. This receptor was obtained from a human donor with aplastic anemia. DNA of the CDR3: TGTGCCAGCAGCACCCTCGAGATTAGCTCCTACAATGAGCAGTTCTTC. It specifies CASSTLEISSYNEQFF.